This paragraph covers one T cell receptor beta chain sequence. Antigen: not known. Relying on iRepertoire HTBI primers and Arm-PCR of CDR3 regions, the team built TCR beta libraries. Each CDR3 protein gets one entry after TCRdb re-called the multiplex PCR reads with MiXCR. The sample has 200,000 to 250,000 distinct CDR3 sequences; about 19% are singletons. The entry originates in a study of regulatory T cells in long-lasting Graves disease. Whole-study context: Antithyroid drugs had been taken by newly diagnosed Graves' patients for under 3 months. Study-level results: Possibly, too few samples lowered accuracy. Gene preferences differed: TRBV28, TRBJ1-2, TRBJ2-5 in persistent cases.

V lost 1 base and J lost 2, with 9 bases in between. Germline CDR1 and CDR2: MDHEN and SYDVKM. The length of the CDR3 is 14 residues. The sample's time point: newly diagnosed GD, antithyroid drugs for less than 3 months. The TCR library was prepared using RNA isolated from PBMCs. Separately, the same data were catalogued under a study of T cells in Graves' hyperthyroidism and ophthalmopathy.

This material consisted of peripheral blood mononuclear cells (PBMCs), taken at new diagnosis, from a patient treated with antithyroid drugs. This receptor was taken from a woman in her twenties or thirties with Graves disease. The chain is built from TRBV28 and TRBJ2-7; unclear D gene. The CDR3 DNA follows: TGTGCCAGCAGTTTATCGCTCCGGACCTACGAGCAGTACTTC. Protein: CASSLSLRTYEQYF.